This T cell receptor beta chain originates from a study of blood T cell repertoires in COVID-19. Seattle researchers signed up patients amid active infection and tracked them longitudinally. In the authors' workflow: Nucleated cell counts were estimated from reference gene primer amplification. Assay used: immunoSEQ multiplex PCR; TCRdb lists only in-frame clones, some missing. V and J calls and clone size are those listed in that table; D and trimming were worked out from the DNA. The sample lists roughly 310,000 clones; 90% were seen once. This clone was seen a single time. This CDR3 contains 15 residues.

The sequence came from a woman aged 25 to 39 with COVID-19, enrolled during active disease. The chain carries TRBV21-1 and TRBJ1-1. TRBV21-1 is given as a pseudogene. Material: peripheral blood. CDR3 DNA sequence: TGTGCCAGCAGCACCCCCCGGTACGAAATAACTGAAGCTTTCTTT. This sequence encodes CASSTPRYEITEAFF.